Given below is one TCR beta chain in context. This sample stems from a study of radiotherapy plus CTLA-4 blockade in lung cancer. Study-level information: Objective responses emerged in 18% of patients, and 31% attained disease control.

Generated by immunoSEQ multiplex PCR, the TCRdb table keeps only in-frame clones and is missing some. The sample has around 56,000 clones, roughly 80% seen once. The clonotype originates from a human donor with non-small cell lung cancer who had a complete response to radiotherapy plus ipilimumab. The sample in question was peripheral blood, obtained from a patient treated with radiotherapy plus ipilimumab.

CDR3 sequence reads: CARGTGGSGNTIYF. CDR3 nucleotide sequence: TGTGCCAGGGGGACAGGAGGTTCTGGAAACACCATATATTTT. This rearrangement joins TRBV2 to TRBJ1-3; 8 nucleotides line up with TRBD1. The CDR3 is 14 amino acids. The V segment lost 9 bases and the J segment 1 base; nucleotides outside the gene matches: 5. Per the germline V gene, CDR1 is SNHLY and CDR2 is FYNNEI.